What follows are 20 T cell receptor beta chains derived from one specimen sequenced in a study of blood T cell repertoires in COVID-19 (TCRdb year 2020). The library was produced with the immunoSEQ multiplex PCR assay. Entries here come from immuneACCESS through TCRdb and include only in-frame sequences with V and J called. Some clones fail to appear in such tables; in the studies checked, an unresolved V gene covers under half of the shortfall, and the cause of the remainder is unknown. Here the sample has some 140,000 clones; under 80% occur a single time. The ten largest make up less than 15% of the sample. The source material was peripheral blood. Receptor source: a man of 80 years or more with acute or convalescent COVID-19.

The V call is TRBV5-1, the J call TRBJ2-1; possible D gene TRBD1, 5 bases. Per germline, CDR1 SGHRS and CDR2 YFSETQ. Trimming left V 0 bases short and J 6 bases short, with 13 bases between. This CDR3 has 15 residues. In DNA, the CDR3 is TGCGCCAGCAGCTTGGGACAGACAAACTCCAATGAGCAGTTCTTC. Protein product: CASSLGQTNSNEQFF.

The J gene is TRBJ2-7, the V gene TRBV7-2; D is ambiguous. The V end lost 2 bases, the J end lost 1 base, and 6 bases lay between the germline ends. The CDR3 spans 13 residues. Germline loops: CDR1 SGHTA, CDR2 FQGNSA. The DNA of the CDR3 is TGTGCCAGCAGCTTACCCCCGTCCTACGAGCAGTACTTC. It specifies CASSLPPSYEQYF.

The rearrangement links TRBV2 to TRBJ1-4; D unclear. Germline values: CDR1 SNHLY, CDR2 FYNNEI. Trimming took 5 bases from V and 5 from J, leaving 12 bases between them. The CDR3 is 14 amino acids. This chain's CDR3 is CASSLEGRNEKLFF. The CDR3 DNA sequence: TGTGCCAGCAGTTTGGAAGGGAGGAATGAAAAACTGTTTTTT.

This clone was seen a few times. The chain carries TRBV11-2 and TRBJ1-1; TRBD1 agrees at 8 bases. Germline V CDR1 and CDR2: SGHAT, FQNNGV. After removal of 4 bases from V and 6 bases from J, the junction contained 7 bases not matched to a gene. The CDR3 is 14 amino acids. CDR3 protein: CASSSRAGGPEAFF. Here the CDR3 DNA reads TGTGCCAGCAGCTCGCGGGCAGGGGGCCCTGAAGCTTTCTTT.

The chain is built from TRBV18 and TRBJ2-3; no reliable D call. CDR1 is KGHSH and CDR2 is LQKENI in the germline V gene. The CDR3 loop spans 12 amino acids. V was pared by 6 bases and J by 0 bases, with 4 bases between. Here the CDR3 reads CASSSSTDTQYF. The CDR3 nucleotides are TGTGCCAGCTCGTCTAGCACAGATACGCAGTATTTT.

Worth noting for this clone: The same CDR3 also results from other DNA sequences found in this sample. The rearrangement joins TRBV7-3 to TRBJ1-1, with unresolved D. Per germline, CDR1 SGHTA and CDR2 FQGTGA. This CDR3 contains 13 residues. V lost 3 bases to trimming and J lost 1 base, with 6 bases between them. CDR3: CASSFSPNTEAFF. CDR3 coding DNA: TGTGCCAGCAGCTTCAGTCCGAACACTGAAGCTTTCTTT.

The DNA of the CDR3 is TGTGCCAGCAGCCTACTGGACAGGGGATACGAGCAGTACTTC. Translated, it gives CASSLLDRGYEQYF. The chain employs TRBV3-1 (or the pseudogene TRBV3-2) and TRBJ2-7; TRBD1 matches at 9 bases. CDR3 length: 14 amino acids. V was pared by 4 bases and J by 4 bases, with 5 bases of the junction left unmatched. Per the germline V gene, CDR1 is LGHDT and CDR2 is YNNKEL (reference sequence).

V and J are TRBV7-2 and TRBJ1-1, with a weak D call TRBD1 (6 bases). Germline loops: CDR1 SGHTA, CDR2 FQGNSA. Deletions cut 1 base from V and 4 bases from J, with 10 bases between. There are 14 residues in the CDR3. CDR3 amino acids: CASSLVPGATEAFF. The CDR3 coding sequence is TGTGCCAGCAGCTTAGTCCCAGGGGCCACTGAAGCTTTCTTT.

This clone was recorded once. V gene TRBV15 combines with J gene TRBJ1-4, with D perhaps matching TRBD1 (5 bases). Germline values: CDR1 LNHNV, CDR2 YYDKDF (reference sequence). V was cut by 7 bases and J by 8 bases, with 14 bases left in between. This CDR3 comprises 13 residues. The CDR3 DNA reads TGTGCCACCAACCGGGGGGGTGAGGAAAAACTGTTTTTT. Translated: CATNRGGEEKLFF.

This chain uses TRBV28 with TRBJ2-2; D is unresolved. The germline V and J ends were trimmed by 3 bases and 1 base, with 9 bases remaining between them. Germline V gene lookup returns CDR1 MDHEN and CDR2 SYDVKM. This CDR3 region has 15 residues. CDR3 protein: CASSFMRQNTGELFF. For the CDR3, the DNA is TGTGCCAGCAGTTTTATGAGACAGAACACCGGGGAGCTGTTTTTT.

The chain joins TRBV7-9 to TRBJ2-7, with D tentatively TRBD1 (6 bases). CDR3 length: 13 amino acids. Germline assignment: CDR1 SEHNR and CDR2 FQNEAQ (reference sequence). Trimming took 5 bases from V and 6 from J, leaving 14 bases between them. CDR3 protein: CASSIRQAGEQYF. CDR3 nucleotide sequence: TGTGCCAGCAGCATTCGACAGGCTGGCGAGCAGTACTTC.

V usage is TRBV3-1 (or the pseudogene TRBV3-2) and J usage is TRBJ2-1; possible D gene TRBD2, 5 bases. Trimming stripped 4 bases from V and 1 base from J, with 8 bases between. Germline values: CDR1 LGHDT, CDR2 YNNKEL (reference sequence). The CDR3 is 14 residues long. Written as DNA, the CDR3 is TGTGCCAGCAGCCCCCGGACTTCCTACAATGAGCAGTTCTTC. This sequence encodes CASSPRTSYNEQFF.

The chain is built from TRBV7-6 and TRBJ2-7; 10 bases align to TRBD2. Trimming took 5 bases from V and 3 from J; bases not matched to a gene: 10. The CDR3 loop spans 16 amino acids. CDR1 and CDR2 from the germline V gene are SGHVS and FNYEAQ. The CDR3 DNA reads TGTGCCAGCAGCGCCGGGGGGGGGACTAGCGTCTACGAGCAGTACTTC. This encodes CASSAGGGTSVYEQYF.

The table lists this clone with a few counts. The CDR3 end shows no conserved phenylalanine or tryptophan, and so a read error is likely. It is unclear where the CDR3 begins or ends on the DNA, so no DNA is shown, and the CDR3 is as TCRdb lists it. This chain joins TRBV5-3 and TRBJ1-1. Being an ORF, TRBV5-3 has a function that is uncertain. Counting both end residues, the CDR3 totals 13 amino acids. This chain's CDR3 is CARSYYTNPKLSG.

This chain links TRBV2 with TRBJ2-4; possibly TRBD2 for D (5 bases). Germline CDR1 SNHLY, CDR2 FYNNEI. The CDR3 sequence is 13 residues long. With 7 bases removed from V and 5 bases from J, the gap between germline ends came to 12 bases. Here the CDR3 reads CASIGIVENIQYF. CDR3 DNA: TGTGCCAGCATCGGGATTGTCGAAAACATTCAGTACTTC. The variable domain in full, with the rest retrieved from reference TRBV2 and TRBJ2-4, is EPEVTQTPSHQVTQMGQEVILRCVPISNHLYFYWYRQILGQKVEFLVSFYNNEISEKSEIFDDQFSVERPDGSNFTLKIRSTKLEDSAMYFCASIGIVENIQYFGAGTRLSVL.

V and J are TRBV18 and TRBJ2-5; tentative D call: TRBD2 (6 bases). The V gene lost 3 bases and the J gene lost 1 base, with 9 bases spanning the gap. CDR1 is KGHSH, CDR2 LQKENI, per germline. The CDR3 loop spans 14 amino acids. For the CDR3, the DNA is TGTGCCAGCTCACCCGACGGGAGCCAAGAGACCCAGTACTTC. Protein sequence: CASSPDGSQETQYF. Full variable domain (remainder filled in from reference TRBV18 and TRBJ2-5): NAGVMQNPRHLVRRRGQEARLRCSPMKGHSHVYWYRQLPEEGLKFMVYLQKENIIDESGMPKERFSAEFPKEGPSILRIQQVVRGDSAAYFCASSPDGSQETQYFGPGTRLLVL.

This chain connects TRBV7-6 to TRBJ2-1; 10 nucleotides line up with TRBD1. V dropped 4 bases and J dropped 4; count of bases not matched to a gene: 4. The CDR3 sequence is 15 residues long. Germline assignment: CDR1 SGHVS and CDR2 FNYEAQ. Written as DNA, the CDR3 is TGTGCCAGCAGCTGGGGGACAGGGGTATACAATGAGCAGTTCTTC. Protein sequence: CASSWGTGVYNEQFF.

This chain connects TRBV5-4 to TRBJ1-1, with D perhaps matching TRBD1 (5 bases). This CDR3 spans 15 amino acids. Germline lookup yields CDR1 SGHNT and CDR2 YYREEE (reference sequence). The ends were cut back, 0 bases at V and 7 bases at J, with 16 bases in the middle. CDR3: CASSLGDSGTREAFF. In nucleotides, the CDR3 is TGTGCCAGCAGCTTGGGGGACTCCGGGACTCGTGAAGCTTTCTTT.

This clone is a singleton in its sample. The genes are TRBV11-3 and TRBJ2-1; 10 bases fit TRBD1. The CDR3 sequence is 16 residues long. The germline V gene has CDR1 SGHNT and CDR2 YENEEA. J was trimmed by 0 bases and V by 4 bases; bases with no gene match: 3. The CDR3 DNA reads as TGTGCCAGCAGCTCAAGGACAGGGGGCTCCTACAATGAGCAGTTCTTC. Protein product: CASSSRTGGSYNEQFF. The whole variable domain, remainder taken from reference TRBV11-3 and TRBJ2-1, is EAGVVQSPRYKIIEKKQPVAFWCNPISGHNTLYWYLQNLGQGPELLIRYENEEAVDDSQLPKDRFSAERLKGVDSTLKIQPAELGDSAVYLCASSSRTGGSYNEQFFGPGTRLTVL.

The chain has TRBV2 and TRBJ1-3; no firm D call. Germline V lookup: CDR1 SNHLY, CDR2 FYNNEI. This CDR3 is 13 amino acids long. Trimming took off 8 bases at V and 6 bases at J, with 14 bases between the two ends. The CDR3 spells CASGRGRENTIYF. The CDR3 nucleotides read TGTGCCAGCGGCCGAGGTCGGGAAAACACCATATATTTT.